Below, 22 T cell receptor beta chains from the same sample are listed, as sequenced in a study of graft-versus-host responses after intestinal transplantation. The data were produced by immunoSEQ multiplex PCR, yet TCRdb's version contains in-frame clones alone and is incomplete. The sample records around 16,000 clones, around 90% being singletons. Sequencing was performed on PBMCs, taken roughly 15 weeks after intestinal transplant. These receptors all come from a human patient who received an intestinal transplant, so some T cells may come from the graft donor.

The V and J genes are TRBV28 and TRBJ1-6, with TRBD1 identical over 8 bases. The trim removed 11 bases at V and 7 bases at J, leaving 13 bases unmatched. The CDR3 is 15 amino acids. The V gene's germline CDR1 is MDHEN and CDR2 SYDVKM. In nucleotides, the CDR3 is TGTGCCCGTACGAGCGACAGGGGAATAAATTCACCCCTCCACTTT. Translation gives CARTSDRGINSPLHF.

This clone appeared once. The rearrangement joins TRBV15 to TRBJ2-7; possible D gene TRBD1, 6 bases. Per the germline V gene, CDR1 is LNHNV and CDR2 is YYDKDF (reference sequence). The V gene lost 0 bases and the J gene lost 5 bases, with 8 bases spanning the gap. The CDR3 has 13 amino acids. The CDR3 region has the DNA TGTGCCACCAGCAGAGAAGGACAGCACGAGCAGTACTTC. It encodes CATSREGQHEQYF.

This clone was seen only a few times. The V gene is TRBV25-1, the J gene TRBJ2-2; D tentatively reads TRBD1 or TRBD2 (5 bases each). The CDR3 runs 15 residues. Germline V gene lookup returns CDR1 MGHDK and CDR2 SYGVNS. Trimming took off 7 bases at V and 6 bases at J, with 18 bases between the two ends. The CDR3 region is CASTEGGRESGELFF. The CDR3 coding sequence is TGTGCCAGCACCGAGGGTGGCAGGGAGTCCGGGGAGCTGTTTTTT.

V and J are TRBV19 and TRBJ2-7; TRBD2 agrees at 7 bases. The CDR3 runs to 15 residues. CDR1 and CDR2 from the germline V gene are LNHDA and SQIVND (reference sequence). V was pared by 3 bases and J by 2 bases, with 7 bases of the junction left unmatched. CDR3 protein: CASSIRGEITYEQYF. In DNA, the CDR3 is TGTGCCAGTAGTATTCGGGGGGAGATAACCTACGAGCAGTACTTC.

The chain carries TRBV28 and TRBJ2-3; D call uncertain. Per the germline V gene, CDR1 is MDHEN and CDR2 is SYDVKM. The CDR3 consists of 14 residues. V was cut by 6 bases and J by 1 base, with 11 bases left in between. The CDR3 DNA sequence: TGTGCCAGCAGAACTTCCTCTGGCACAGATACGCAGTATTTT. Protein product: CASRTSSGTDTQYF.

The chain employs TRBV5-8 and TRBJ2-7, with 7 bases that match TRBD2. Unmatched junction bases numbered 14, after V lost 7 bases and J lost 1 base. The CDR3 runs 16 residues. Germline CDR1 reads SGHTS; CDR2 reads YDEGEE. This CDR3 is CASGGDYLTLSYEQYF. CDR3 nucleotide sequence: TGTGCCAGCGGGGGGGACTACCTGACACTATCCTACGAGCAGTACTTC.

In this sample, this clone turned up once. J is TRBJ2-1 and V is TRBV5-1; 13 nucleotides agree with TRBD2. This CDR3 spans 19 amino acids. Germline trimming cut 3 bases from V and 0 bases from J; bases unmatched to any gene: 9. CDR1 SGHRS and CDR2 YFSETQ come from the germline V gene. CDR3 residues: CASSWPGLAGTGSYNEQFF. The CDR3, as DNA: TGCGCCAGCAGCTGGCCGGGACTAGCGGGAACGGGCTCCTACAATGAGCAGTTCTTC. Together with reference TRBV5-1 and TRBJ2-1, the CDR3 gives the full variable domain: KAGVTQTPRYLIKTRGQQVTLSCSPISGHRSVSWYQQTPGQGLQFLFEYFSETQRNKGNFPGRFSGRQFSNSRSEMNVSTLELGDSALYLCASSWPGLAGTGSYNEQFFGPGTRLTVL.

The chain employs TRBV2 and TRBJ2-7, with TRBD1 matching over 7 bases. Per the germline V gene, CDR1 is SNHLY and CDR2 is FYNNEI. This CDR3 spans 15 amino acids. V was clipped by 6 bases and J by 0 bases; unmatched bases: 8. CDR3 region: CASSQTGLSSYEQYF. The CDR3, as DNA: TGTGCCAGCAGCCAGACAGGGCTGAGCTCCTACGAGCAGTACTTC. The variable domain in full, with the rest retrieved from reference TRBV2 and TRBJ2-7, is EPEVTQTPSHQVTQMGQEVILRCVPISNHLYFYWYRQILGQKVEFLVSFYNNEISEKSEIFDDQFSVERPDGSNFTLKIRSTKLEDSAMYFCASSQTGLSSYEQYFGPGTRLTVT.

This clone was picked up one time. The rearrangement joins TRBV7-7 to TRBJ2-2, with D possibly being TRBD1 or TRBD2 (6 bases each). The CDR3 extends over 16 amino acids. Germline V gives CDR1 SSHAT, CDR2 FNYEAQ (reference sequence). V lost 5 bases and J 6 bases, leaving 19 bases between the germline ends. The CDR3 DNA sequence: TGTGCCAGCAGCGCCCTCGGGGGCGCTATATCCGGGGAGCTGTTTTTT. Its protein product is CASSALGGAISGELFF.

This rearrangement joins TRBV1 to TRBJ2-7; the table gives TRBD2 as D, unverified against the DNA. TRBV1 is a listed pseudogene. The CDR3 is 13 amino acids. This CDR3 is CTSSQVSSGFYDF. CDR3 nucleotides: TGCACCAGCAGCCAAGTGAGCAGCGGCTTTTATGACTTC.

The chain recombines TRBV30 with TRBJ1-4; 10 nucleotides line up with TRBD1. The germline CDR1 and CDR2 sequences are GTSNPN and SVGIG (reference sequence). Trimming took 3 bases from V and 7 from J; bases not matched to a gene: 5. This CDR3 is 14 amino acids long. CDR3: CAWSLGTGVEKLFF. The CDR3 DNA sequence: TGTGCCTGGAGCCTCGGGACAGGGGTTGAAAAACTGTTTTTT.

The chain links TRBV28 to TRBJ2-2, with 9 positions matching TRBD1. V lost 6 bases and J lost 5; bases outside the gene matches: 7. From germline, CDR1 is MDHEN and CDR2 SYDVKM. The CDR3 contains 15 residues. The CDR3 DNA is TGTGCCAGCAGCTTCCGGGACAGGGAAACCGGGGAGCTGTTTTTT. Residues: CASSFRDRETGELFF.

This rearrangement joins TRBV7-7 to TRBJ2-5, with 7 bases matching TRBD1. After removal of 5 bases from V and 5 bases from J, the junction contained 8 bases not matched to a gene. The CDR3 sequence is 14 residues long. Looked up from germline, CDR1 is SSHAT and CDR2 is FNYEAQ (reference sequence). The CDR3 protein is CASSPRRGQETQYF. The CDR3, as DNA: TGTGCCAGCAGCCCTAGAAGGGGGCAGGAGACCCAGTACTTC.

The chain combines TRBV28 with TRBJ1-5; the D gene is possibly TRBD1 (5 bases). Trimming took off 7 bases at V and 2 bases at J, with 12 bases between the two ends. This CDR3 contains 14 residues. Per germline, CDR1 MDHEN and CDR2 SYDVKM. The chain's CDR3 is CASMGEVGNQPQHF. CDR3 bases: TGTGCCAGCATGGGGGAAGTGGGCAATCAGCCCCAGCATTTT.

The chain recombines TRBV7-9 with TRBJ1-2; unclear D gene. From germline, CDR1 is SEHNR and CDR2 FQNEAQ (reference sequence). The CDR3 is 15 residues long. V lost 1 base to trimming and J lost 4 bases, with 13 bases between them. CDR3 in amino acids: CASSLGVGVPYGYTF. The CDR3 DNA reads as TGTGCCAGCAGCTTAGGCGTAGGAGTCCCCTATGGCTACACCTTC.

DNA for the CDR3: TGTGCCAGTAGTATCGGGACAGGGGCCTACGAGCAGTACTTC. It translates to CASSIGTGAYEQYF. This chain links TRBV19 with TRBJ2-7, with 10 bases aligning to TRBD1. The CDR3 loop spans 14 amino acids. V shed 3 bases and J 2 bases; nucleotides not matched to a gene: 1. Germline assignment: CDR1 LNHDA and CDR2 SQIVND (reference sequence).

V is TRBV6-6 and J is TRBJ2-3, with D uncertain. CDR3 length: 13 amino acids. Germline values: CDR1 MNHNY, CDR2 SVGAGI (reference sequence). V was shortened by 0 bases and J by 5 bases, with 6 bases between the two germline ends. The CDR3 region has the DNA TGTGCCAGCAGTTACTCCACGGAAGATACGCAGTATTTT. It translates to CASSYSTEDTQYF.

The chain employs TRBV28 and TRBJ2-1; D possibly corresponds to TRBD2 (6 bases). Germline V gene lookup returns CDR1 MDHEN and CDR2 SYDVKM. CDR3 size: 13 residues. With 7 bases removed from V and 8 bases from J, the gap between germline ends came to 15 bases. This CDR3 is CASNPDWGDEQFF. DNA of the CDR3: TGTGCCAGCAACCCGGACTGGGGGGATGAGCAGTTCTTC.

This clone came up once. The rearrangement joins TRBV19 to TRBJ2-7; 9 nucleotides match TRBD1. Germline-derived CDR1 and CDR2 are LNHDA and SQIVND (reference sequence). The trim removed 6 bases at V and 0 bases at J, leaving 6 bases unmatched. The CDR3 spans 15 residues. The CDR3 coding sequence is TGTGCCAGTAGAGACCGGGACAGGGCCTCCTACGAGCAGTACTTC. Encoded protein: CASRDRDRASYEQYF.

The CDR3 coding sequence is TGTGCCAGCAGCGTAGGGACTCACAATGAGCAGTTCTTC. It specifies CASSVGTHNEQFF. The chain combines TRBV9 with TRBJ2-1, with D tentatively TRBD2 (5 bases). The CDR3 has 13 amino acids. V was shortened by 0 bases and J by 5 bases, with 6 bases between the two germline ends. In germline, CDR1 is SGDLS, CDR2 YYNGEE.

The chain links TRBV13 to TRBJ2-7; tentatively, D is TRBD2 (6 bases). V was pared by 1 base and J by 0 bases, with 25 bases between. Germline CDR1 and CDR2: PRHDT and FYEKMQ (reference sequence). The CDR3 contains 20 residues. In nucleotides, the CDR3 is TGTGCCAGCAGCTTAGTCGTCCCGGGGCCTCGGGAGCTCGGCTCCTACGAGCAGTACTTC. As protein: CASSLVVPGPRELGSYEQYF.

V and J are TRBV4-1 and TRBJ2-7; 7 bases line up with TRBD2. The length of the CDR3 is 15 residues. J gave up 0 bases and V 2 bases, and 4 bases lay outside the gene matches. In germline, CDR1 is MGHRA, CDR2 YSYEKL. In DNA, the CDR3 is TGCGCCAGCAGCCAAACTAGCGCTAGCTCCTACGAGCAGTACTTC. It yields the protein CASSQTSASSYEQYF.